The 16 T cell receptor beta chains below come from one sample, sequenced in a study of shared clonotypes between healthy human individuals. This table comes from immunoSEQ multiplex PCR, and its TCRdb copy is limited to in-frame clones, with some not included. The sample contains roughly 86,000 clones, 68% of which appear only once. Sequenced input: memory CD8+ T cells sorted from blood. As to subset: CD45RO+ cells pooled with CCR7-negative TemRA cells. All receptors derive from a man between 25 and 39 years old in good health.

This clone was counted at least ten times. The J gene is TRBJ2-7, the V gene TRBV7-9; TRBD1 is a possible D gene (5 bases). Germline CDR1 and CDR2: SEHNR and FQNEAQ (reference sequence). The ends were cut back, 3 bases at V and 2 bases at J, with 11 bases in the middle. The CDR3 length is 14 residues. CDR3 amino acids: CASSFSTAAYEQYF. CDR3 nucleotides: TGTGCCAGCAGCTTTTCGACAGCCGCCTACGAGCAGTACTTC.

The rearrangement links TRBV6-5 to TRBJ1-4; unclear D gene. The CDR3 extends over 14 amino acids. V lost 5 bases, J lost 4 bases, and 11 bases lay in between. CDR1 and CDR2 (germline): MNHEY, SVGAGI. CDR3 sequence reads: CASSPDGNNEKLFF. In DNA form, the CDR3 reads TGTGCCAGCAGTCCAGACGGAAATAATGAAAAACTGTTTTTT.

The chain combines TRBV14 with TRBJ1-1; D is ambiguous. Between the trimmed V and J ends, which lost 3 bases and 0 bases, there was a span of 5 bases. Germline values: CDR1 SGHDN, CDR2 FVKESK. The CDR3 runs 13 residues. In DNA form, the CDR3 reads TGTGCCAGCAGCCAGCAGTTGAACACTGAAGCTTTCTTT. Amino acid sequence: CASSQQLNTEAFF.

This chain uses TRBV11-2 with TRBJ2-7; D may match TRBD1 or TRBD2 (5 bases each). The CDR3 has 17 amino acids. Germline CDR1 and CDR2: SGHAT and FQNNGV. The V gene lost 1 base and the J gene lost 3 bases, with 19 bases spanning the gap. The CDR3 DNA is TGTGCCAGCAGCTTAGTAGGAGGACATACCTCTGTCTACGAGCAGTACTTC. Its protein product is CASSLVGGHTSVYEQYF.

CDR3 residues: CASSLLTGGEGTGELFF. As DNA, the CDR3 is TGTGCCAGCAGCTTGCTGACAGGGGGAGAAGGCACCGGGGAGCTGTTTTTT. This chain uses TRBV5-4 with TRBJ2-2; 9 bases fit TRBD1. J lost 4 bases, V lost 1 base, and 8 bases had no gene match. Germline V gene lookup returns CDR1 SGHNT and CDR2 YYREEE (reference sequence). The CDR3 is 17 residues long.

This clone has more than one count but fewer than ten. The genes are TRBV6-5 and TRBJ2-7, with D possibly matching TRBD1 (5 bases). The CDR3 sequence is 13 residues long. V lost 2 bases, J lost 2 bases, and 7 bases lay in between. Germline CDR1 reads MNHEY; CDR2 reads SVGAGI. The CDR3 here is CASSYQGPYEQYF. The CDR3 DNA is TGTGCCAGCAGTTACCAGGGTCCCTACGAGCAGTACTTC.

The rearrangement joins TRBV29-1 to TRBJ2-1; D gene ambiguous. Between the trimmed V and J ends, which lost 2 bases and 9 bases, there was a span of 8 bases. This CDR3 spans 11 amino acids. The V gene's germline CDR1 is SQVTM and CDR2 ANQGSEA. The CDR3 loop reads CSVEPSGEQFF. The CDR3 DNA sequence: TGCAGCGTTGAACCCTCCGGTGAGCAGTTCTTC.

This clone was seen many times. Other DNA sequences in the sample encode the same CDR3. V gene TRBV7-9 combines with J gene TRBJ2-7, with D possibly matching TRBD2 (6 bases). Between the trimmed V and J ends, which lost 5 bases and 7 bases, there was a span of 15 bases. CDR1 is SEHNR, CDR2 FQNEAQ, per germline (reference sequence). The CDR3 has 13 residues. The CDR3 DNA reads TGTGCCAGCAGCCGCAGCGGTCGGGGGGAGCAGTACTTC. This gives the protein CASSRSGRGEQYF.

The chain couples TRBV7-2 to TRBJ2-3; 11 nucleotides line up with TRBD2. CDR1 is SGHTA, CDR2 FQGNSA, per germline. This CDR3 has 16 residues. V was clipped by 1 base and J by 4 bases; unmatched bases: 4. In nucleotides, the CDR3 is TGTGCCAGCAGCTTAGAACTAGCGGGAGTTTCAGATACGCAGTATTTT. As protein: CASSLELAGVSDTQYF.

The CDR3: CASTRDFQETQYF. The CDR3 DNA reads TGTGCCAGCACCAGGGACTTCCAAGAGACCCAGTACTTC. V usage is TRBV5-6 and J usage is TRBJ2-5, with a tentative D call TRBD2 (6 bases). The CDR3 spans 13 residues. Trimming shortened V by 6 bases and J by 1 base, and 10 bases separated the two germline ends. Germline values: CDR1 SGHDT, CDR2 YYEEEE.

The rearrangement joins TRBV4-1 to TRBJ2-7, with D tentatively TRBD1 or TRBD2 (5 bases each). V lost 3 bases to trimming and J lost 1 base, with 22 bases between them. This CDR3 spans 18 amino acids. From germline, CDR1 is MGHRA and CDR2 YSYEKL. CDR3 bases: TGCGCCAGCAGCCAGAAGGGGAGCTCCTCCTATTCATCCTACGAGCAGTACTTC. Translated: CASSQKGSSSYSSYEQYF.

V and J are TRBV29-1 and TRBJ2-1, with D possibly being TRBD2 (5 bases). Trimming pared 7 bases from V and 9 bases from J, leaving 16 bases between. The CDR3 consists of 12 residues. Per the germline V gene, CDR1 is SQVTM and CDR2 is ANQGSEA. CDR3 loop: CSAGLQDGEQFF. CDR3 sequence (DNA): TGCAGCGCCGGACTCCAGGACGGTGAGCAGTTCTTC.

CDR3 sequence reads: CASSPRLGSSYEQYF. The CDR3 bases are TGCGCCAGCAGCCCCCGGTTGGGAAGCTCCTACGAGCAGTACTTC. The chain recombines TRBV4-1 with TRBJ2-7, with D unresolved. Germline CDR1 reads MGHRA; CDR2 reads YSYEKL. V was pared by 4 bases and J by 0 bases, with 13 bases between. CDR3 length equals 15 residues.

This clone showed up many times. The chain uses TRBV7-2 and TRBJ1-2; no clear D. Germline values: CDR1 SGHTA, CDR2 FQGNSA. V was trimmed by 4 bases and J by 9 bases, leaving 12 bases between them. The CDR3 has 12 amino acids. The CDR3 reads CASSSRSDRYTF. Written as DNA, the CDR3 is TGTGCCAGCAGCTCCCGCAGTGACCGCTACACCTTC.

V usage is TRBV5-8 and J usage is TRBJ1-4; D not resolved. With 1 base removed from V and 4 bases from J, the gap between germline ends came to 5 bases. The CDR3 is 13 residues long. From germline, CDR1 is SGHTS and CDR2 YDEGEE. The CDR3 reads CASSLKRNEKLFF. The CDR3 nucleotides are TGTGCCAGCAGCTTGAAGCGTAATGAAAAACTGTTTTTT.

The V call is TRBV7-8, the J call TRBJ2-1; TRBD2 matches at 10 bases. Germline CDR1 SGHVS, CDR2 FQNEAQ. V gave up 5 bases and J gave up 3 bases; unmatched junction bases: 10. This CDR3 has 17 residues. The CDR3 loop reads CASSLVVAGGRYNEQFF. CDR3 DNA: TGTGCCAGCAGCCTAGTTGTAGCGGGAGGCCGCTACAATGAGCAGTTCTTC.